This entry concerns a single TCR beta chain. The antigen remains undetermined. This sample was included in a study of T cell responses to AZD1222 COVID-19 vaccine. Study-wide results and caveats: CD4 TCRs covered the whole spike, strongest at regions 160-218 and 743-854.

Measured with immunoSEQ multiplex PCR; TCRdb has only the in-frame clones, and not every one. The data hold roughly 110,000 clones, with 90% observed a single time. CDR1 is SQVTM, CDR2 ANQGSEA, per germline. Trimming took 2 bases from V and 5 from J, leaving 10 bases between them. The CDR3 contains 13 residues. This clonotype was sampled from an adult in good health. Sequenced material: peripheral blood, taken on day 0 of AZD1222 vaccination. The chain combines TRBV29-1 with TRBJ1-5; D is possibly TRBD1 (6 bases). CDR3 loop: CSVETGTHQPQHF. CDR3 nucleotides: TGCAGCGTTGAAACAGGGACACATCAGCCCCAGCATTTT.